Listed below are T cell receptor beta chains from one sample, sequenced in a study of blood T cells in healthy people across ages. TCRdb used MiXCR to reprocess the 5' RACE reads, holding one entry per CDR3 protein. The sample yields around 800,000 distinct CDR3 sequences, approximately 53% seen once. Sequencing was done on a sample of blood. These receptors all come from a man older than 75 in good health. The CDR3 runs from the conserved cysteine through the conserved F or W. Fields, in order: J gene, V gene, D gene, clone size, CDR3 protein, CDR3 DNA. A D gene is named only where the DNA matches it firmly. Clone size is stated in some rows and not others, as once, few, many or a class when expanded.

TRBJ2-4 TRBV18 NA NA CASSADGLAKNIQYF TGTGCCAGCTCAGCGGACGGTCTAGCCAAAAACATTCAGTACTTC
TRBJ2-3 TRBV6-1 TRBD2 NA CASSEAPLAGVTDTQYF TGTGCCAGCAGTGAAGCCCCGCTAGCGGGGGTAACAGATACGCAGTATTTT
TRBJ2-3 TRBV21-1 NA NA CASSKVGTQHRYAYF TGTGCCAGCAGCAAGGTCGGGACCCAGCACAGATACGCGTATTTT
TRBJ2-5 TRBV9 TRBD1 NA CASSWTGGWEETQYF TGTGCCAGCAGCTGGACAGGGGGGTGGGAAGAGACCCAGTACTTC
TRBJ2-2 TRBV25-1 NA NA CVSSRRGPGELFF TGTGTCAGCAGTCGCAGGGGTCCCGGGGAGCTGTTTTTT
TRBJ1-5 TRBV29-1 NA NA CSVDGTADQPQHF TGCAGCGTTGATGGGACGGCTGATCAGCCCCAGCATTTT
TRBJ2-1 TRBV5-1 TRBD2 NA CASSLALAGGRDEQFF TGCGCCAGCAGCTTGGCACTAGCGGGAGGAAGGGATGAGCAGTTCTTC
TRBJ2-7 TRBV21-1 NA few CASAGTAEQYF TGTGCCAGCGCCGGGACGGCCGAGCAGTACTTC
TRBJ2-2 TRBV6-4 TRBD2 NA CASSELASGIGGELFF TGTGCCAGCAGTGAATTGGCTAGCGGGATCGGCGGGGAGCTGTTTTTT
TRBJ2-2 TRBV29-1 NA NA CSVGFKQDSGELFF TGCAGCGTTGGCTTCAAACAGGATTCCGGGGAGCTGTTTTTT
TRBJ2-7 TRBV7-3 TRBD2 NA CASSLTSGIPAYEQYF TGTGCCAGCAGCCTGACTAGCGGGATACCAGCGTACGAGCAGTACTTC